The next 11 T cell receptor beta chains were all read from a single sample in a study of beta chain features in type 1 diabetes. Expressed TCRB transcripts were sequenced because the entire RNA isolate underwent reverse transcription. The repertoire was sequenced with immunoSEQ multiplex PCR; TCRdb's copy has only in-frame clones and lacks some. The sample consists of some 700,000 clones, over 10% of them appearing once. Study findings and constraints: A moderate, significant TCRB CDR3 shortening appeared in type 1 diabetes across four CD4+ subsets.

These receptors are not linked to any known antigen. The sequenced material came from naive CD4+ T cells from blood. The source of these receptors is a man aged 18 to 35 with type 1 diabetes.

The sample holds a few counts of this clone. The J gene is TRBJ2-7, the V gene TRBV28; a weak D match, TRBD1 (8 bases). V was clipped by 2 bases and J by 6 bases, with 20 bases between them. Germline-derived CDR1 and CDR2 are MDHEN and SYDVKM. The CDR3 extends over 16 amino acids. This CDR3 is CASSLTPEDREGEQYF. DNA for the CDR3: TGTGCCAGCAGTTTAACCCCCGAGGACAGGGAGGGCGAGCAGTACTTC.

This chain links TRBV11-2 with TRBJ2-5; D is uncertain. V dropped 9 bases and J dropped 5 bases, with 13 bases sitting between them. The CDR3 loop spans 12 amino acids. Germline V gives CDR1 SGHAT, CDR2 FQNNGV. The CDR3 bases are TGTGCCAGTCGGATGGGTGGGGAGACCCAGTACTTC. It codes for CASRMGGETQYF.

The chain carries TRBV23-1 and TRBJ1-5, with D perhaps TRBD1 (5 bases). TRBV23-1 is flagged as an ORF with uncertain function. V shed 3 bases and J shed 4 bases, with 19 bases lying between them. CDR3 length: 17 amino acids. The CDR3 nucleotides are TGCGCCAGCAGTCATCGCAGGGCCTCACAATATAATCAGCCCCAGCATTTT. Residues: CASSHRRASQYNQPQHF.

The chain is built from TRBV6-6 and TRBJ1-6, with D perhaps TRBD1 (5 bases). Germline V gene sequence: CDR1 MNHNY, CDR2 SVGAGI (reference sequence). This CDR3 has 14 amino acids. V lost 7 bases to trimming and J lost 6 bases, with 13 bases between them. CDR3 nucleotides: TGTGCCAGCAACCTTCCGGGGACTAATTCACCCCTCCACTTT. Translation gives CASNLPGTNSPLHF.

The V call is TRBV7-9, the J call TRBJ1-6; the match to TRBD1 covers 8 bases. Unmatched junction bases numbered 9, after V lost 5 bases and J lost 9 bases. The germline gives CDR1 SEHNR, CDR2 FQNEAQ (reference sequence). The CDR3 totals 15 residues. CDR3 sequence reads: CASSQGTGTFSPLHF. Here the CDR3 DNA reads TGTGCCAGCAGCCAAGGGACAGGAACCTTTTCACCCCTCCACTTT.

The chain is built from TRBV10-3 and TRBJ1-2, with D possibly TRBD1 on 6 matching bases. CDR1 is ENHRY and CDR2 is SYGVKD in the germline V gene. Trimming removed 10 bases from V and 7 bases from J, with 19 bases in between. This CDR3 has 13 residues. The CDR3 reads CATTPRGPLGYTF. In DNA form, the CDR3 reads TGTGCCACTACCCCGCGGGGGCCCCTTGGCTACACCTTC.

The chain is built from TRBV5-1 and TRBJ1-6; D is perhaps TRBD1 (5 bases). V shed 4 bases and J shed 7 bases, with 24 bases lying between them. CDR1 and CDR2 from the germline V gene are SGHRS and YFSETQ. There are 18 residues in the CDR3. CDR3 protein: CASSPGDRPGLGNSPLHF. The CDR3 DNA is TGCGCCAGCAGCCCGGGGGACCGACCGGGACTGGGGAATTCACCCCTCCACTTT.

This clone has only a few counts. V and J are TRBV7-9 and TRBJ2-7, with 8 bases lining up with TRBD1. The trim removed 1 base at V and 12 bases at J, leaving 2 bases unmatched. Germline lookup yields CDR1 SEHNR and CDR2 FQNEAQ (reference sequence). The CDR3 loop spans 11 amino acids. The CDR3 spells CASSLGQGWYF. For the CDR3, the DNA is TGTGCCAGCAGCTTAGGACAGGGGTGGTACTTC. Variable domain in full (rest from reference TRBV7-9 and TRBJ2-7): DTGVSQNPRHKITKRGQNVTFRCDPISEHNRLYWYRQTLGQGPEFLTYFQNEAQLEKSRLLSDRFSAERPKGSFSTLEIQRTEQGDSAMYLCASSLGQGWYFGPGTRLTVT.

A few counts support this clone. V and J are TRBV5-1 and TRBJ2-1; D might be TRBD1 or TRBD2, each matching 5 bases. The germline V gene encodes CDR1 SGHRS and CDR2 YFSETQ. CDR3 length: 13 residues. The ends were cut back, 4 bases at V and 5 bases at J, with 10 bases in the middle. CDR3 region: CASSPGTNNEQFF. DNA of the CDR3: TGCGCCAGCAGCCCTGGGACGAACAATGAGCAGTTCTTC.

V gene TRBV27 combines with J gene TRBJ1-3; the match to TRBD1 covers 9 bases. V was clipped by 5 bases and J by 1 base; unmatched bases: 6. The CDR3 has 16 residues. CDR1 MNHEY and CDR2 SMNVEV come from the germline V gene (reference sequence). This CDR3 is CASSRDRVSSGNTIYF. CDR3 nucleotides: TGTGCCAGCAGTAGGGACAGGGTCTCTTCTGGAAACACCATATATTTT.

The chain carries TRBV15 and TRBJ2-7; D possibly corresponds to TRBD1 (6 bases). Germline assignment: CDR1 LNHNV and CDR2 YYDKDF (reference sequence). The CDR3 has 15 residues. V dropped 1 base and J dropped 0 bases, with 10 bases sitting between them. CDR3 nucleotide sequence: TGTGCCACCAGCAGAGGGATGGACAGCTCCTACGAGCAGTACTTC. It encodes CATSRGMDSSYEQYF.